Described below is a single TCR beta chain sequence and its context. Source study methods: Amplifying reference gene primers gave estimates of nucleated cell counts. Using immunoSEQ multiplex PCR, the repertoire was profiled, and TCRdb retains in-frame clones only, with some absent. The V and J calls and clone size come from that table; D and trimming were worked out from the DNA. The sample yields 100,000 to 150,000 clones, approximately 74% seen once. This sample is drawn from a study of blood T cell repertoires in COVID-19. The wider study: Acute and convalescent COVID-19 samples came from the United States, Italy and Spain.

CDR3 length equals 16 residues. Trimming cost V 0 bases and J 0 bases, with 10 bases left between them. Germline-derived CDR1 and CDR2 are SGHAT and FQNNGV. The J gene is TRBJ2-3, the V gene TRBV11-2; D unresolved. The sequencing sample was made of peripheral blood. The origin of this receptor is a man in his sixties with acute or convalescent COVID-19. CDR3 bases: TGTGCCAGCAGCTTAGATCACGGCGGAAGCACAGATACGCAGTATTTT. It translates to CASSLDHGGSTDTQYF.